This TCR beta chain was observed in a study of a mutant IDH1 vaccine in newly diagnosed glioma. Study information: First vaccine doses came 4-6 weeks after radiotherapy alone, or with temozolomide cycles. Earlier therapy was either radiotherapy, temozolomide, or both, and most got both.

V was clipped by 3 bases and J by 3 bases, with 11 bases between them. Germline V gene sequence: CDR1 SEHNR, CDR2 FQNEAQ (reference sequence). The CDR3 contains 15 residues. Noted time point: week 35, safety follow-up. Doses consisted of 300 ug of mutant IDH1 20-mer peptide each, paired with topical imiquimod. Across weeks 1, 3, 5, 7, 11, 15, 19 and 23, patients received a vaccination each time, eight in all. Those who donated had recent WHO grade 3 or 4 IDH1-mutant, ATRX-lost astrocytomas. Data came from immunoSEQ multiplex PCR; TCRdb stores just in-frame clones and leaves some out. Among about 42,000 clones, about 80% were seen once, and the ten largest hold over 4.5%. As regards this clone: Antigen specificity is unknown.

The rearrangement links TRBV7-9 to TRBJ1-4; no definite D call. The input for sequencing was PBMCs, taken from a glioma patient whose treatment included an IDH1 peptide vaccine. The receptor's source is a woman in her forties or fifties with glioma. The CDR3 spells CASSFSQTSNEKLFF. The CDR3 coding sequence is TGTGCCAGCAGCTTTTCACAGACCTCTAATGAAAAACTGTTTTTT.